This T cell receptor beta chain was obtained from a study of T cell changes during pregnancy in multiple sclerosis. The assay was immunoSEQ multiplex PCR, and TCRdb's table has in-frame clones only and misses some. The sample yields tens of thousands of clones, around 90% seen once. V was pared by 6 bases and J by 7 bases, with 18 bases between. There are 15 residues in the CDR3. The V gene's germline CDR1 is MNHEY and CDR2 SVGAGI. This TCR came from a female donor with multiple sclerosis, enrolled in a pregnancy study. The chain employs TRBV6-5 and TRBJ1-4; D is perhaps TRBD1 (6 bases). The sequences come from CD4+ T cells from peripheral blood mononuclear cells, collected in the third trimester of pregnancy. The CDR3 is CASRFRGGRGEKLFF. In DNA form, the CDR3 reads TGTGCCAGCAGGTTCCGGGGGGGCAGGGGTGAAAAACTGTTTTTT.